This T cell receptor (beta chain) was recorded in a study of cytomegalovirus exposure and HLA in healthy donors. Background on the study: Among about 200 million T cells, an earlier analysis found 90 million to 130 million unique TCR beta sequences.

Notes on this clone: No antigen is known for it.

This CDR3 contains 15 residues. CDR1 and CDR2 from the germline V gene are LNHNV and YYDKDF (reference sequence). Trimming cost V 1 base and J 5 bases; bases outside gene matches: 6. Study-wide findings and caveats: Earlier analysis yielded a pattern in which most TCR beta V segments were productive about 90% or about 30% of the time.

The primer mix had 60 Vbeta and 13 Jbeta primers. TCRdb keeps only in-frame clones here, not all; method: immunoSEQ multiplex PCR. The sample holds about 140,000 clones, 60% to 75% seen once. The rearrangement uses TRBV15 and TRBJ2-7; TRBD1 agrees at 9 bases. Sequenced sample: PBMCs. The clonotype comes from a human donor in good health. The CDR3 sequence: CATSRGGTGRHEQYF. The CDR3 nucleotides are TGTGCCACCAGCAGAGGGGGGACAGGGAGGCACGAGCAGTACTTC.